These T cell receptor beta chains were read from a single sample in a study of T-cell reconstitution after alpha-beta-depleted transplantation in children. A single record per CDR3 protein comes from TCRdb applying MiXCR to the PCR reads. This sample carries 350,000 to 500,000 distinct CDR3 sequences, about 45% of them seen once, and the ten largest clones take 27%. Sequenced here: PBMCs, sampled before TCRalphabeta/CD19-depleted stem cell transplant. The receptors were gathered from a girl under 10 years old with aplastic anemia, due to receive a stem cell transplant. The CDR3 runs from the conserved cysteine through the conserved F or W. Each record gives: clone size, J gene, V gene, D gene, CDR3 protein, CDR3 DNA. The D gene is left open where the match is weak. Part of the rows lack a size; the others show once, few, many or a class for expanded clones.

-,TRBJ2-7,TRBV9,-,CASSPRVFHEQYF,TGTGCCAGCAGCCCTCGCGTCTTCCACGAGCAGTACTTC
-,TRBJ1-1,TRBV5-1,-,CASSLEAGMNTEAFF,TGCGCCAGCAGCTTGGAGGCAGGGATGAACACTGAAGCTTTCTTT
few,TRBJ2-5,TRBV9,TRBD2,CASSVEDGGGLAGQETQYF,TGTGCCAGCAGCGTAGAAGATGGGGGGGGACTAGCGGGACAAGAGACCCAGTACTTC
many,TRBJ2-1,TRBV5-1,-,CASSLAQYNEQFF,TGCGCCAGCAGCTTGGCCCAGTACAATGAGCAGTTCTTC
-,TRBJ1-5,TRBV5-4,TRBD1,CASSIGGQPQHF,TGTGCCAGCAGCATAGGGGGCCAGCCCCAGCATTTT
many,TRBJ1-3,TRBV15,TRBD1,CATSRGTGQGALLGNTIYF,TGTGCCACCAGCAGAGGAACGGGACAGGGGGCATTGTTGGGAAACACCATATATTTT
-,TRBJ2-7,TRBV6-2/TRBV6-3,TRBD2,CASSRGLAGGFDEQYF,TGTGCCAGCAGCCGCGGACTAGCGGGAGGATTCGACGAGCAGTACTTC
many,TRBJ2-3,TRBV20-1,TRBD2,CSALSGTSGKNTQYF,TGCAGTGCCCTTAGCGGGACTAGCGGGAAGAATACGCAGTATTTT
-,TRBJ2-3,TRBV5-1,-,CASSLGTGVTDTQYF,TGCGCCAGCAGCCTGGGGACTGGGGTCACAGATACGCAGTATTTT
-,TRBJ2-7,TRBV5-1,TRBD2,CASSFTSGRPSYEQYF,TGCGCCAGCAGCTTCACTAGCGGGAGGCCCTCCTACGAGCAGTACTTC
few,TRBJ2-3,TRBV27,-,CASYGGAIDTQYF,TGTGCCAGCTACGGGGGAGCCATTGATACGCAGTATTTT
-,TRBJ2-5,TRBV29-1,-,CSVEGFGGRETQYF,TGCAGCGTTGAAGGATTTGGGGGGCGGGAGACCCAGTACTTC
many,TRBJ2-1,TRBV7-3,TRBD2,CASSSIAGGARDEQFF,TGTGCCAGCAGTTCGATAGCGGGAGGAGCCCGGGATGAGCAGTTCTTC
-,TRBJ2-3,TRBV20-1,TRBD2,CSARDGYGGSTDTQYF,TGCAGTGCTAGAGATGGGTACGGGGGGAGCACAGATACGCAGTATTTT
-,TRBJ1-5,TRBV20-1,TRBD1,CSARGDRGQPQHF,TGCAGTGCTAGGGGGGACAGGGGCCAGCCCCAGCATTTT
few,TRBJ2-1,TRBV20-1,-,CSARDPRRWYNEQFF,TGCAGTGCTAGAGATCCTAGAAGGTGGTACAATGAGCAGTTCTTC
many,TRBJ1-4,TRBV29-1,-,CSVESPDHEKLFF,TGCAGCGTTGAAAGTCCGGACCATGAAAAACTGTTTTTT
-,TRBJ2-1,TRBV20-1,-,CSAPSSLAHSYNEQFF,TGCAGTGCCCCTAGTTCCCTAGCGCACTCCTACAATGAGCAGTTCTTC
few,TRBJ2-7,TRBV2,TRBD1,CASSGTGYEQYF,TGTGCCAGCAGCGGGACAGGCTACGAGCAGTACTTC
-,TRBJ1-2,TRBV12-3/TRBV12-4,-,CASRETGNYGYTF,TGTGCCAGCAGGGAGACGGGGAACTATGGCTACACCTTC
few,TRBJ2-1,TRBV4-2,-,CASRQETPGEQFF,TGTGCCAGCAGACAAGAAACCCCGGGTGAGCAGTTCTTC
-,TRBJ2-7,TRBV20-1,TRBD1,CSAGPRQGHEQYF,TGCAGTGCTGGACCCAGACAGGGCCACGAGCAGTACTTC